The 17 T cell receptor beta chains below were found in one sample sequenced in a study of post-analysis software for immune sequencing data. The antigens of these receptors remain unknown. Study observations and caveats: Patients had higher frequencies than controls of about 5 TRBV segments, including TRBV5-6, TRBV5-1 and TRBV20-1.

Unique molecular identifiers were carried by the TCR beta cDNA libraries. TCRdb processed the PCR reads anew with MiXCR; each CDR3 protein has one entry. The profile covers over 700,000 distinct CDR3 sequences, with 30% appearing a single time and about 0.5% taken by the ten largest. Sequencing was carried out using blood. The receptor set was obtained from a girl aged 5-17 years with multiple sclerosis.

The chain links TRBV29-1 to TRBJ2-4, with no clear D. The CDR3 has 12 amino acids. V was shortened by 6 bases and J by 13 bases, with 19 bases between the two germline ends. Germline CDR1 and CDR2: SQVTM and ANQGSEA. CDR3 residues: CSVHEGPRGQYF. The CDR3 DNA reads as TGCAGCGTACACGAAGGTCCCCGTGGGCAGTACTTC.

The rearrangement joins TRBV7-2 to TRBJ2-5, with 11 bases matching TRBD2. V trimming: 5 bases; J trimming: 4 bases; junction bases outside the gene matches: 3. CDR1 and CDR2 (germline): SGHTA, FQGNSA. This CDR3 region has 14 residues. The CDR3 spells CASSLSGRGETQYF. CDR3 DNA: TGTGCCAGCAGCCTTAGCGGGAGGGGAGAGACCCAGTACTTC.

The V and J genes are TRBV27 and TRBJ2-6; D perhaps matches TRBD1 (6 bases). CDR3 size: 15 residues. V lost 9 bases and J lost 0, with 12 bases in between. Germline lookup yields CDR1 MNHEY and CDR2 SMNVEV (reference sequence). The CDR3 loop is CASGSTGSGANVLTF. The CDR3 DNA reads TGTGCCAGTGGATCGACAGGCTCTGGGGCCAACGTCCTGACTTTC.

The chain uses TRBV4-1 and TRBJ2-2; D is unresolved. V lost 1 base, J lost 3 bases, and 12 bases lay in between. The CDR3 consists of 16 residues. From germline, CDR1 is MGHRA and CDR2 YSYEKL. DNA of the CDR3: TGCGCCAGCAGCCAAGGGGCAGGCGTCGACACCGGGGAGCTGTTTTTT. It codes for CASSQGAGVDTGELFF.

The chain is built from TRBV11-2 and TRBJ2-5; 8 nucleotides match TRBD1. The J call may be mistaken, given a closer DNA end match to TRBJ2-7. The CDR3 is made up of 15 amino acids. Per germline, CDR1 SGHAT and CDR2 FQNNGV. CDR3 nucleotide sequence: TGTGCCAGCAGCTCAAGCCCCGGGACAGGAGACGAGCAGTACTTC. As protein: CASSSSPGTGDEQYF.

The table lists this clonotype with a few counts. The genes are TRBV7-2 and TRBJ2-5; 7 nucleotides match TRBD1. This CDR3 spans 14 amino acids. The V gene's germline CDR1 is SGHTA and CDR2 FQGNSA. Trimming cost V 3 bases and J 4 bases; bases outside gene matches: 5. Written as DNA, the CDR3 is TGTGCCAGCAGCTTCCGACAGGGTGGAGAGACCCAGTACTTC. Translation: CASSFRQGGETQYF. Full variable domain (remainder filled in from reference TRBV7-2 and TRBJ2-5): GAGVSQSPSNKVTEKGKDVELRCDPISGHTALYWYRQSLGQGLEFLIYFQGNSAPDKSGLPSDRFSAERTGGSVSTLTIQRTQQEDSAVYLCASSFRQGGETQYFGPGTRLLVL.

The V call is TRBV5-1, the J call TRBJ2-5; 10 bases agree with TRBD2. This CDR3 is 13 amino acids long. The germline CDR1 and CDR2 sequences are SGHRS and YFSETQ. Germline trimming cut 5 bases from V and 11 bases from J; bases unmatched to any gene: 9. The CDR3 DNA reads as TGCGCCAGCAGACTAGCGGGATCCCGTGAGCAGTACTTC. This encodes CASRLAGSREQYF.

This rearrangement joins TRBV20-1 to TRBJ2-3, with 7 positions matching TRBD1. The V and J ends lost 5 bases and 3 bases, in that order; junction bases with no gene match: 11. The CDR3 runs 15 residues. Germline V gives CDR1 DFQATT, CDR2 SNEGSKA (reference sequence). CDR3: CSAQGGAGETDTQYF. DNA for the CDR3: TGCAGTGCTCAAGGGGGCGCAGGTGAAACAGATACGCAGTATTTT.

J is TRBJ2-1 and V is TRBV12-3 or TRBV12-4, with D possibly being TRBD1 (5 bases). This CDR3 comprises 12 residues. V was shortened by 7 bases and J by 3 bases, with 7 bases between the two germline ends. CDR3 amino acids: CASTGNYNEQFF. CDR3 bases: TGTGCCAGCACAGGGAACTACAATGAGCAGTTCTTC.

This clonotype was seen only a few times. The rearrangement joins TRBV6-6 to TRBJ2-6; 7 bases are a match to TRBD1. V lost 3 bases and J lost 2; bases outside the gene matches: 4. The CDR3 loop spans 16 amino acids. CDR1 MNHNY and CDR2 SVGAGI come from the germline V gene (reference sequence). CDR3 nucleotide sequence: TGTGCCAGCAGTTATGGGACAGCTACTGGGGCCAACGTCCTGACTTTC. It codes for CASSYGTATGANVLTF.

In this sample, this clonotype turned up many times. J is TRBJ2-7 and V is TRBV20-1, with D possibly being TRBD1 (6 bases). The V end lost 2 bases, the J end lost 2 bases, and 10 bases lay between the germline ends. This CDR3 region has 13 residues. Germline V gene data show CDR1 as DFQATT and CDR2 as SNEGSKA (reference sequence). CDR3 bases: TGCAGTGCTAGATGGGACATAACCTACGAGCAGTACTTC. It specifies CSARWDITYEQYF.

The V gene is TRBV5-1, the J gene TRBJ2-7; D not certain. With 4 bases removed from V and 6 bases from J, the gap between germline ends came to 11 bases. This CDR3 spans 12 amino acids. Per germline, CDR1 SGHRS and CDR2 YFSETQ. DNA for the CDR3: TGCGCCAGCAGCCCCGATCTCGCCGAGCAGTACTTC. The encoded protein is CASSPDLAEQYF.

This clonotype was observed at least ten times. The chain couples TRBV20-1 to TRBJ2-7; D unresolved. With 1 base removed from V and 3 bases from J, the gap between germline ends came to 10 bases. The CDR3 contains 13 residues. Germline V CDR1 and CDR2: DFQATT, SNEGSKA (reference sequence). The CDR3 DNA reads TGCAGTGCTAGAGTTGCAGGACGCTACGAGCAGTACTTC. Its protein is CSARVAGRYEQYF.

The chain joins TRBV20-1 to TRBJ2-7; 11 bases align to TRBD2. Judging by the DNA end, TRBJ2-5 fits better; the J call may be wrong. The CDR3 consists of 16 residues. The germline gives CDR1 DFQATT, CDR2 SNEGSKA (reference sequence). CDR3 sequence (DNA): TGCAGTGCTGTGGACACTAGCGGGAGTAGGGCGGAGACCCAGTACTTC. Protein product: CSAVDTSGSRAETQYF.

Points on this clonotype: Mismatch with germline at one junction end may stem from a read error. The CDR3 nucleotides are TGTGCCAGCAGGGGGACAGCAGAAGCCTCCTACGTGCAGTACTTC. Its protein is CASRGTAEASYVQYF. This rearrangement joins TRBV12-3 or TRBV12-4 to TRBJ2-7; 7 positions agree with TRBD1. The CDR3 is 15 residues long.

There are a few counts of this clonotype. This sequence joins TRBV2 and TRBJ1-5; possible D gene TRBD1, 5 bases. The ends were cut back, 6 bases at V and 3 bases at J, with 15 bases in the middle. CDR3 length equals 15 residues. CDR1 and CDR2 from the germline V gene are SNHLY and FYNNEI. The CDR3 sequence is CASSERVGTNQPQHF. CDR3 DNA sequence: TGTGCCAGCAGCGAAAGAGTTGGGACCAATCAGCCCCAGCATTTT.

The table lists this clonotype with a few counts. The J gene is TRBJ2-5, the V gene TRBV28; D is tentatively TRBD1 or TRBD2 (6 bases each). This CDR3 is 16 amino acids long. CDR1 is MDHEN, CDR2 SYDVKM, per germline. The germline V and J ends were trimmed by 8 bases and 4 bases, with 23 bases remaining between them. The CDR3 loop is CASSQEGPGGLETQYF. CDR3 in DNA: TGTGCCAGCTCCCAGGAGGGACCCGGGGGCCTAGAGACCCAGTACTTC.